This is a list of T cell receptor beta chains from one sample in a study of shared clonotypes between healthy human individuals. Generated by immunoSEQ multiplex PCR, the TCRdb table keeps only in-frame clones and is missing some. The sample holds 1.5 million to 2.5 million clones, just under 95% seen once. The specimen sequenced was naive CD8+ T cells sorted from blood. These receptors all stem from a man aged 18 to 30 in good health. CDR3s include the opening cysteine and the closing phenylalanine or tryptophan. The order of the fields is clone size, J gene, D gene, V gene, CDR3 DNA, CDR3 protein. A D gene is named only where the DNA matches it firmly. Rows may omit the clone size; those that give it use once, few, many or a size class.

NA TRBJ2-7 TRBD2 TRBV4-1 TGCGCCAGCAGCCCCAGAAGCGGGATGAATTCCTACGAGCAGTACTTC CASSPRSGMNSYEQYF
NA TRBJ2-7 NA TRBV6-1 TGTGCCAGCAGTGAAGCGACCGGCCGCTACGAGCAGTACTTC CASSEATGRYEQYF
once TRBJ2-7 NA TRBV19 TGTGCCAGTAGTTTGGGCCCAGCGTACGAGCAGTACTTC CASSLGPAYEQYF
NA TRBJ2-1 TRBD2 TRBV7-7 TGTGCTAGCAGCACGGGCGGGGGGCCTTACAATGAGCAGTTCTTC CASSTGGGPYNEQFF
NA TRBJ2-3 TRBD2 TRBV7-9 TGTGCCAGCAGGCATCTAGCGGGAGTGACAGATACGCAGTATTTT CASRHLAGVTDTQYF
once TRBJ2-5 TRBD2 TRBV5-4 TGTGCCAGCAGCTTGGGCTCAGCGGGGGGGCCGGAGACCCAGTACTTC CASSLGSAGGPETQYF
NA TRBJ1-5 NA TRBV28 TGTGCCAGCAGTTCGTTTGGCGATCAGCCCCAGCATTTT CASSSFGDQPQHF
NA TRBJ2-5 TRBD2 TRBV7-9 TGTGCCAGCAGCCCCCAACTAGCGGGGGAGGAAGAGACCCAGTACTTC CASSPQLAGEEETQYF
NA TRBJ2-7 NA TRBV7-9 TGTGCCAGCAGCAGGATCGGAGGGGTTCGGGGCTACGAGCAGTACTTC CASSRIGGVRGYEQYF
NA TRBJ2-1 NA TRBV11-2 TGTGCCAGCAGCTTAGCTCGGGGCAGCACCAACAATGAGCAGTTCTTC CASSLARGSTNNEQFF
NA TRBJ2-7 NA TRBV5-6 TGTGCCAGCAGCTGGCAGGGAGGCGAGCAGTACTTC CASSWQGGEQYF
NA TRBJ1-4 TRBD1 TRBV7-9 TGTGCCAGCAGCCCGTCTGTAAAGGGGGCCAATGAAAAACTGTTTTTT CASSPSVKGANEKLFF
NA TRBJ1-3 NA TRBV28 TGTGCCAGCAGCCCGGGCCCCTCAATCTCTGGAAACACCATATATTTT CASSPGPSISGNTIYF
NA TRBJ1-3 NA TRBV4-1 TGCGCCAGCAGCCAAGGTCCGGGGGCTGGAAACACCATATATTTT CASSQGPGAGNTIYF
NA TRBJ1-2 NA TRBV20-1 TGCAGTGCTAGAGTCGAGGGTGGCTACACCTTC CSARVEGGYTF
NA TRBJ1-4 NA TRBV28 TGTGCCAGCAGTTCAGATTCAATTTTACAGGGAGTTGTTGAAAAACTGTTTTTT CASSSDSILQGVVEKLFF
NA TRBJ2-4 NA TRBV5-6 TGTGCCAGCAGCTTAAAGGCGGAGACCCCCAAAAACATTCAGTACTTC CASSLKAETPKNIQYF
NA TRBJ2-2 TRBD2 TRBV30 TGTGCCTGGAACGGACTAGCGGGGAACACCGGGGAGCTGTTTTTT CAWNGLAGNTGELFF
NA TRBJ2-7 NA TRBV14 TGTGCCAGCAGCCAAACACAGTCCTACGAGCAGTACTTC CASSQTQSYEQYF
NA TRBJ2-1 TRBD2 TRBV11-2 TGTGCCAGCAGCTTAGCCAGCGGGGGGGCCTACAATGAGCAGTTCTTC CASSLASGGAYNEQFF
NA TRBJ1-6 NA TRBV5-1 TGCGCCAGCGCATCGGACAGTTATAATTCACCCCTCCACTTT CASASDSYNSPLHF
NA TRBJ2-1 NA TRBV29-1 TGCAGCGTTGAAGTGGGACGATTCGATGAGCAGTTCTTC CSVEVGRFDEQFF
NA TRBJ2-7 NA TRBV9 TGTGCCAGCAGCGCAGACTGGGCTCCCTACGAGCAGTACTTC CASSADWAPYEQYF
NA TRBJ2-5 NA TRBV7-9 TGTGCCAGCAGCTTTCTCCGGGACCAAACCCAAGAGACCCAGTACTTC CASSFLRDQTQETQYF
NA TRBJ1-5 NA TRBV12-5 TGTGCTAGTGGTTCTCTAACCCAGGGTTTCGGTCAGCCCCAGCATTTT CASGSLTQGFGQPQHF
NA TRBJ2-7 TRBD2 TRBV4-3 TGCGCCAGCAGCCAAGATGAGACTAGCGGGGAGGGTTACGAGCAGTACTTC CASSQDETSGEGYEQYF
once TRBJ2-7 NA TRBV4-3 TGCGCCAGCAGCCAAGAGTGGTCGGGCAGCGAGCAGTACTTC CASSQEWSGSEQYF
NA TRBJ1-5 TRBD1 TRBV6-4 TGTGCCAGGTATAAATTGCAGGGGGACTACAATCAGCCCCAGCATTTT CARYKLQGDYNQPQHF
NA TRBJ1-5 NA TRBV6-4 TGTGCCAAGTTGCCCCTTGGACGGGATACCTCTGGGCCCCAGCATTTT CAKLPLGRDTSGPQHF
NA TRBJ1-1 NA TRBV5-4 TGTGCCAGCAGCATGCCAGGACCAGACACTGAAGCTTTCTTT CASSMPGPDTEAFF
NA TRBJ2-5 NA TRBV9 TGTGCCAGCGGGCTGACAGGACTTGACCCACAAGAGACCCAGTACTTC CASGLTGLDPQETQYF
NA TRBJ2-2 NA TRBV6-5 TGTGCCAGCAGTTATCAGGGTCGTGGCGGGGAGCTGTTTTTT CASSYQGRGGELFF
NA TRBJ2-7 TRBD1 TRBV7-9 TGTGCCAGCAGCTTCGGGACAGCTGAGCAGTACTTC CASSFGTAEQYF
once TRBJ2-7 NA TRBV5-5 TGTGCCAGCAGCTTGGGAATAGTGTCCTACGAGCAGTACTTC CASSLGIVSYEQYF
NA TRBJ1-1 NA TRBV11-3 TGTGCCAGCAGCTTAGCAGGGAACACTGAAGCTTTCTTT CASSLAGNTEAFF
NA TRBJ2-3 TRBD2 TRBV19 TGTGCCAGTAGTATTGGGACTAGCGGGAGATCCACAGATACGCAGTATTTT CASSIGTSGRSTDTQYF
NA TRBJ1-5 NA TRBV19 TGTGCCAGTAGTATAGGACAGTCCAATCAGCCCCAGCATTTT CASSIGQSNQPQHF
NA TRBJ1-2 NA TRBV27 TGTGCCAGCAGTTTATACTCTAGGGCAGGGGCATCCTATGGCTACACCTTC CASSLYSRAGASYGYTF
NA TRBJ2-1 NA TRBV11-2 TGTGCCAGTCGATATTACAATGAGCAGTTCTTC CASRYYNEQFF
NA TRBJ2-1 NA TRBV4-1 TGCGCCAGCCGGGAAAAAGGGTCCTACAATGAGCAGTTCTTC CASREKGSYNEQFF
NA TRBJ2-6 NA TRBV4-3 TGCGCCAGCAGCCAAGATCTATTTGAGGGGGGGGCTGGGGCCAACGTCCTGACTTTC CASSQDLFEGGAGANVLTF
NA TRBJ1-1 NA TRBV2 TGTGCCAGCAGTGTAAATGAAGCTTTCTTT CASSVNEAFF
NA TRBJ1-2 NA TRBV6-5 TGTGCCAGCAGATTTCCTGATGGGTACACCTTC CASRFPDGYTF
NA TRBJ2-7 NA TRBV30 TGTGCCTGCCAAGAGGGTGGAGACTACGAGCAGTACTTC CACQEGGDYEQYF
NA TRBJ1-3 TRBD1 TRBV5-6 TGTGCCAGCACCGGTCCCGGGACAGGTTACTCTGGAAACACCATATATTTT CASTGPGTGYSGNTIYF
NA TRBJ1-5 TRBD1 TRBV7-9 TGTGCCAGCAGCTTAGAACAGGGGGAACAGCCCCAGCATTTT CASSLEQGEQPQHF
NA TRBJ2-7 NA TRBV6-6 TGTGCCAGCACCCCGGTCGTGAACTACGAGCAGTACTTC CASTPVVNYEQYF
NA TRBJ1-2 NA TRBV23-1 TGCGCCAGCAGTCAAGACGAGACAGGCAGGGAGTATGGCTACACCTTC CASSQDETGREYGYTF